This passage covers 18 T cell receptor beta chains from one sample sequenced in a study of blood T cell repertoires in COVID-19. The repertoire was sequenced with immunoSEQ multiplex PCR; TCRdb's copy has only in-frame clones and lacks some. The sample includes over 45,000 clones, over 80% of them seen just once. Sequenced: peripheral blood. The source is a man aged 70-80 years with acute or convalescent COVID-19.

V gene TRBV30 combines with J gene TRBJ2-5, with 7 bases that match TRBD1. With 5 bases clipped from V and 1 base from J, the junction kept 4 bases outside the gene matches. Germline lookup yields CDR1 GTSNPN and CDR2 SVGIG (reference sequence). This CDR3 spans 13 amino acids. The DNA for the CDR3 is TGTGCCTGGGCGTCAGGGGGCCAAGAGACCCAGTACTTC. This translates into CAWASGGQETQYF.

The V and J genes are TRBV11-2 and TRBJ2-2; D uncertain. Germline lookup yields CDR1 SGHAT and CDR2 FQNNGV. The germline V and J ends were trimmed by 3 bases and 3 bases, with 8 bases remaining between them. The CDR3 is 14 amino acids. In nucleotides, the CDR3 is TGTGCCAGCAGCTTCCTGCGCGACACCGGGGAGCTGTTTTTT. It encodes CASSFLRDTGELFF. The entire variable domain, with the rest obtained from reference TRBV11-2 and TRBJ2-2, is as follows: EAGVAQSPRYKIIEKRQSVAFWCNPISGHATLYWYQQILGQGPKLLIQFQNNGVVDDSQLPKDRFSAERLKGVDSTLKIQPAKLEDSAVYLCASSFLRDTGELFFGEGSRLTVL.

The J gene is TRBJ1-3, the V gene TRBV9, with D maybe TRBD1 (6 bases). Germline V gene sequence: CDR1 SGDLS, CDR2 YYNGEE. CDR3 length: 14 residues. V was clipped by 3 bases and J by 6 bases, with 13 bases between them. The CDR3 is CASSARDNENTIYF. The CDR3 nucleotides are TGTGCCAGCAGCGCCCGGGACAACGAAAACACCATATATTTT.

This CDR3 is CASSQVAVNTGELFF. CDR3 coding DNA: TGCGCCAGCAGCCAAGTGGCGGTGAACACCGGGGAGCTGTTTTTT. J is TRBJ2-2 and V is TRBV4-3, with no clear D. Trimming cost V 1 base and J 1 base, with 7 bases left between them. CDR1 and CDR2 (germline): LGHNA, YSLEER. This CDR3 region has 15 residues.

This chain uses TRBV7-2 with TRBJ2-5; a weak D match, TRBD1 (5 bases). The germline V and J ends were trimmed by 1 base and 1 base, with 7 bases remaining between them. This CDR3 contains 14 residues. Germline V gene data show CDR1 as SGHTA and CDR2 as FQGNSA. The CDR3 DNA sequence: TGTGCCAGCAGCTTAGTTACAGGCCAAGAGACCCAGTACTTC. This codes for CASSLVTGQETQYF. The complete variable domain, with remaining parts taken from reference TRBV7-2 and TRBJ2-5, reads GAGVSQSPSNKVTEKGKDVELRCDPISGHTALYWYRQSLGQGLEFLIYFQGNSAPDKSGLPSDRFSAERTGGSVSTLTIQRTQQEDSAVYLCASSLVTGQETQYFGPGTRLLVL.

The CDR3 loop is CAISVNRGPTANTEAFF. The CDR3 nucleotides read TGTGCCATCAGTGTAAACAGGGGGCCGACTGCGAACACTGAAGCTTTCTTT. This chain joins TRBV10-3 and TRBJ1-1; TRBD1 aligns across 9 bases. From germline, CDR1 is ENHRY and CDR2 SYGVKD. The CDR3 contains 17 residues. J lost 1 base, V lost 4 bases, and 10 bases had no gene match.

CDR3 in amino acids: CASSKPILNLYEQYF. DNA for the CDR3: TGTGCCAGCAGTAAGCCGATCCTAAACCTTTACGAGCAGTACTTC. The V gene is TRBV28, the J gene TRBJ2-7, with D unclear. This CDR3 is built from 15 residues. CDR1 and CDR2 (germline): MDHEN, SYDVKM. Trimming removed 5 bases from V and 4 bases from J, with 18 bases in between.

The chain uses TRBV7-9 and TRBJ1-2; 7 nucleotides agree with TRBD1. The J segment lost 4 bases and the V segment lost 5 bases, leaving 7 bases of the junction unmatched. In germline, CDR1 is SEHNR, CDR2 FQNEAQ (reference sequence). This CDR3 comprises 14 residues. CDR3 coding DNA: TGTGCCAGCAGCCGTGACAGGGAATCCTATGGCTACACCTTC. It yields the protein CASSRDRESYGYTF. The full variable domain, its missing parts supplied by reference TRBV7-9 and TRBJ1-2, is DTGVSQNPRHKITKRGQNVTFRCDPISEHNRLYWYRQTLGQGPEFLTYFQNEAQLEKSRLLSDRFSAERPKGSFSTLEIQRTEQGDSAMYLCASSRDRESYGYTFGSGTRLTVV.

The chain has TRBV2 and TRBJ2-7, with 9 bases identical to TRBD1. Germline-derived CDR1 and CDR2 are SNHLY and FYNNEI. The CDR3 consists of 13 residues. CDR3: CAEGQGDSYEQYF. For the CDR3, the DNA is TGTGCAGAGGGACAGGGCGACTCCTACGAGCAGTACTTC. Variable domain in full (rest from reference TRBV2 and TRBJ2-7): EPEVTQTPSHQVTQMGQEVILRCVPISNHLYFYWYRQILGQKVEFLVSFYNNEISEKSEIFDDQFSVERPDGSNFTLKIRSTKLEDSAMYFCAEGQGDSYEQYFGPGTRLTVT.

V is TRBV7-2 and J is TRBJ1-2; no clear D. Trimming removed 3 bases at V and 5 bases at J, with 22 bases between. CDR3 size: 17 residues. CDR1 is SGHTA and CDR2 is FQGNSA in the germline V gene. The CDR3 bases are TGTGCCAGCAGCTTGGGTAATGATTTCTTGAGGGTTTATGGCTACACCTTC. It specifies CASSLGNDFLRVYGYTF. Full variable domain (remainder filled in from reference TRBV7-2 and TRBJ1-2): GAGVSQSPSNKVTEKGKDVELRCDPISGHTALYWYRQSLGQGLEFLIYFQGNSAPDKSGLPSDRFSAERTGGSVSTLTIQRTQQEDSAVYLCASSLGNDFLRVYGYTFGSGTRLTVV.

The V call is TRBV10-3, the J call TRBJ2-5; 13 bases align to TRBD2. This CDR3 has 18 residues. V was clipped by 0 bases and J by 5 bases; unmatched bases: 9. Germline CDR1 is ENHRY and CDR2 is SYGVKD. Written as DNA, the CDR3 is TGTGCCATCAGTGAGTCGGCGGGACTAGCGGGACGGGAGGAGACCCAGTACTTC. This encodes CAISESAGLAGREETQYF.

The J gene is TRBJ1-1, the V gene TRBV3-1 (or the pseudogene TRBV3-2); D remains unclear. V lost 2 bases and J 7 bases, leaving 11 bases between the germline ends. The CDR3 totals 13 residues. Germline CDR1 LGHDT, CDR2 YNNKEL (reference sequence). CDR3 in DNA: TGTGCCAGCAGCCAACTCACTACTAGTGAAGCTTTCTTT. This translates into CASSQLTTSEAFF.

DNA of the CDR3: TGTGCCTGGAGTGTAGGGGTGAATTCACCCCTCCACTTT. Translated: CAWSVGVNSPLHF. The chain has TRBV30 and TRBJ1-6; possible D gene TRBD1, 5 bases. The CDR3 has 13 amino acids. V was cut by 0 bases and J by 7 bases, with 7 bases left in between. CDR1 and CDR2 (germline): GTSNPN, SVGIG (reference sequence).

The chain combines TRBV7-2 with TRBJ2-3; D is unresolved. This CDR3 has 15 residues. V was clipped by 1 base and J by 5 bases, with 13 bases between them. Germline V lookup: CDR1 SGHTA, CDR2 FQGNSA. The CDR3 reads CASSLVFLPGDTQYF. The CDR3 DNA sequence: TGTGCCAGCAGCTTAGTTTTTTTACCGGGAGATACGCAGTATTTT.

The chain recombines TRBV28 with TRBJ2-7; 7 bases line up with TRBD2. The CDR3 sequence is 18 residues long. The V and J ends lost 5 bases and 4 bases, in that order; junction bases with no gene match: 20. CDR1 is MDHEN and CDR2 is SYDVKM in the germline V gene. CDR3 DNA sequence: TGTGCCAGCAGTCCTTACAACGTGAGGAGGGAGGGCCGGTACGAGCAGTACTTC. This codes for CASSPYNVRREGRYEQYF.

The V and J genes are TRBV2 and TRBJ1-5; D possibly corresponds to TRBD1 (5 bases). The CDR3 extends over 15 amino acids. From germline, CDR1 is SNHLY and CDR2 FYNNEI. V lost 4 bases and J 7 bases, leaving 17 bases between the germline ends. CDR3 amino acids: CASSVGGARGQPQHF. In DNA, the CDR3 is TGTGCCAGCAGTGTAGGAGGGGCTAGAGGGCAGCCCCAGCATTTT.

This clone has more than one count but fewer than ten. The rearrangement links TRBV9 to TRBJ2-1, with 9 bases matching TRBD2. Unmatched junction bases numbered 4, after V lost 5 bases and J lost 10 bases. Germline loops: CDR1 SGDLS, CDR2 YYNGEE. The CDR3 is 12 residues long. DNA for the CDR3: TGTGCCAGCAGTCTTAGCGGGGGCGAGCAGTTCTTC. This translates into CASSLSGGEQFF.

The chain has TRBV6-2 or TRBV6-3 and TRBJ2-1, with D perhaps matching TRBD2 (6 bases). CDR1 is MNHEY and CDR2 is SVGEGT in the germline V gene. The V and J ends lost 4 bases and 0 bases respectively, with 10 bases between them. The CDR3 totals 15 residues. The CDR3 nucleotides read TGTGCCAGCAGTTTCGCCGGGAGCTCCTACAATGAGCAGTTCTTC. Its protein is CASSFAGSSYNEQFF.